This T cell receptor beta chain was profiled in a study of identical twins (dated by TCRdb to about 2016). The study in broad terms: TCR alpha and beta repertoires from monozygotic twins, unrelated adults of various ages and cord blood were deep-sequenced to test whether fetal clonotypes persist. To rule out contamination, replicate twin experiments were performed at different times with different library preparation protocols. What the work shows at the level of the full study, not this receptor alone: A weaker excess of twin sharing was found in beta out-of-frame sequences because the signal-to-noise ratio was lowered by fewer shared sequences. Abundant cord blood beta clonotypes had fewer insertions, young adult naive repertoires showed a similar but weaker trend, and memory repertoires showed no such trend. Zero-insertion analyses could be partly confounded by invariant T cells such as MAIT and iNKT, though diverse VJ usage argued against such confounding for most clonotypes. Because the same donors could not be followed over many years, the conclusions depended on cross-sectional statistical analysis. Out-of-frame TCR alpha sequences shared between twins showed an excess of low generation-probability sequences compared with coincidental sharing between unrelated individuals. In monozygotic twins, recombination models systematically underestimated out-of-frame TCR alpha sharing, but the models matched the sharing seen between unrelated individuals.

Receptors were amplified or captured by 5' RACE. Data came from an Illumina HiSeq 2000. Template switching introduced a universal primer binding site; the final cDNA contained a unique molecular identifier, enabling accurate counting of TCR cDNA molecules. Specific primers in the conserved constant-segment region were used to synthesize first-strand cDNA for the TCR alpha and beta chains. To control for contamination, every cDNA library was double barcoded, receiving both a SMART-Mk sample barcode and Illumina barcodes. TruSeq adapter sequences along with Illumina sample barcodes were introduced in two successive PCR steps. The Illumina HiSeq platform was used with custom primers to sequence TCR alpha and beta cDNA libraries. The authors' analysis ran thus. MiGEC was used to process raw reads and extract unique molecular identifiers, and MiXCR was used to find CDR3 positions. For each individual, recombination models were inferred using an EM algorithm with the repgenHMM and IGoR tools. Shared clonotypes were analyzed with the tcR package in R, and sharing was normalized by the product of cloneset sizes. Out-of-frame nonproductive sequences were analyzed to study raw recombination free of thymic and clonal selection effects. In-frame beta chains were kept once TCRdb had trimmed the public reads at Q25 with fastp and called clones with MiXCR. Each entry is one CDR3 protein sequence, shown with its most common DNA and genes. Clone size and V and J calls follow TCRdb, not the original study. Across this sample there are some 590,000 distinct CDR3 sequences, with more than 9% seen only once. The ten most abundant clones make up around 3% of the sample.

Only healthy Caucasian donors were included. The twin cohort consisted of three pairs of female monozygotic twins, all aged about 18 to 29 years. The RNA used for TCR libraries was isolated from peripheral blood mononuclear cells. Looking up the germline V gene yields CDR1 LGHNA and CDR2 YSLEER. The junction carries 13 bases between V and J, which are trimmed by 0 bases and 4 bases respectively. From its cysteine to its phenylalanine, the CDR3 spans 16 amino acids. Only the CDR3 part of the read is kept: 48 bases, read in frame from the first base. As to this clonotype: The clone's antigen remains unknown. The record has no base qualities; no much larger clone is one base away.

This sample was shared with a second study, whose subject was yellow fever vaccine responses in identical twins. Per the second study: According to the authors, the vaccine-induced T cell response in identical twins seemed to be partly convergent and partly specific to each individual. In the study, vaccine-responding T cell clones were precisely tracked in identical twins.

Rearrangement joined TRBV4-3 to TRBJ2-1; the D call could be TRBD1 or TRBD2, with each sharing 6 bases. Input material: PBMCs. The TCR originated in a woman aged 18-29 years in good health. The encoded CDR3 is CASSQERGPLYNEQFF. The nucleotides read TGCGCCAGCAGCCAAGAACGGGGGCCTCTTTACAATGAGCAGTTCTTC.